The present T cell receptor (beta chain) was sequenced within a study of cytomegalovirus exposure and HLA in healthy donors. V shed 8 bases and J 2 bases; nucleotides not matched to a gene: 6. Germline values: CDR1 MNHEY, CDR2 SMNVEV (reference sequence). The CDR3 has 15 residues. Sequencing was performed with immunoSEQ multiplex PCR; in TCRdb, only in-frame clones are kept and a portion is missing. The table has about 330,000 clones, around 90% seen once; the top ten hold approximately 1.2%. Study findings and constraints: Testing in vitro showed a few CMV-associated chains specific for CMV antigens. Among TCR sequences, most were rare, though some public TCRs appeared in many donors. TCR beta chains numbering roughly 150 were designated cytomegalovirus-associated.

An approximately 130-subject validation cohort, separate from the approximately 700-subject first cohort, supplied the donors. This clone has just one count. The antigen remains unidentified. The sequence came from a woman younger than 45 in good health and CMV-seropositive. V usage is TRBV27 and J usage is TRBJ2-7; TRBD2 matches at 13 bases. The sequencing sample was made of PBMCs. DNA of the CDR3: TGTGCCAGCTCCCAGACTAGCGGGAGGACCTACGAGCAGTACTTC. Encoded protein: CASSQTSGRTYEQYF.